This T cell receptor (beta chain) was documented in a study of T-cell memory formation after mild COVID-19. Notes on this clonotype: What it binds is not known.

The trim removed 5 bases at V and 3 bases at J, leaving 12 bases unmatched. This CDR3 is 16 amino acids long. The germline gives CDR1 SGHVS, CDR2 FNYEAQ. Whole-study findings and limits: Clones that contracted clustered mainly in CM and EM if CD4+ and in EMRA if CD8+. Clones from the second wave (peaking day 37) had unconfirmed SARS-CoV-2 specificity. The study found balanced CD4/CD8 in clones contracting day 15 to 85 and a CD4+ lean in later expanders.

The TCR alpha and TCR beta cDNA libraries, bearing sample barcodes and UMIs, were generated by 5'RACE using constant-segment primers. TCRdb analysed the 5' RACE reads with MiXCR anew, one entry per CDR3 protein. Here the sample spans 250,000 to 350,000 distinct CDR3 sequences, approximately 19% being singletons. The chain links TRBV7-6 to TRBJ2-7; 8 nucleotides line up with TRBD1. This sequence originates from a man younger than 35 who had mild COVID-19 (a few samples of this study predate the infection). Cell type and time point are not known. Sequenced input: PBMCs or a T cell subset sorted from them (not recorded which). The CDR3 nucleotides are TGTGCCAGCAGCCCCCCCGGGGACAGGCGATACTACGAGCAGTACTTC. Its translation: CASSPPGDRRYYEQYF. Combining the CDR3 with reference TRBV7-6 and TRBJ2-7 gives the whole variable domain GAGVSQSPRYKVTKRGQDVALRCDPISGHVSLYWYRQALGQGPEFLTYFNYEAQQDKSGLPNDRFSAERPEGSISTLTIQRTEQRDSAMYRCASSPPGDRRYYEQYFGPGTRLTVT.